The 6 T cell receptor beta chains listed next were all sequenced from one sample in a study of neurological immune-mediated disorders. One entry per CDR3 protein, called by TCRdb with MiXCR from the 5' RACE reads. The repertoire consists of about 62,000 distinct CDR3 sequences, with 4.5% to 5.5% occurring once and the leading ten covering less than 4%. The sample was PBMCs. All receptors come from a woman aged 45 to 65 with multiple sclerosis.

This clonotype has a count of ten or more. As DNA, the CDR3 is TGTGCCAGCAGTCCCGACAAGACAGGGTACAATGAGCAGTTCTTC. Encoded protein: CASSPDKTGYNEQFF. The chain recombines TRBV12-3 or TRBV12-4 with TRBJ2-1, with 7 positions matching TRBD1. The J segment lost 4 bases and the V segment lost 5 bases, leaving 8 bases of the junction unmatched. The CDR3 has 15 residues.

This clonotype was found many times. The CDR3 is CSARALDSNQPQHF. The CDR3, as DNA: TGCAGTGCTAGGGCGCTGGATAGCAATCAGCCCCAGCATTTT. V is TRBV20-1 and J is TRBJ1-5; no clear D. The germline V and J ends were trimmed by 3 bases and 0 bases, with 9 bases remaining between them. Germline CDR1 reads DFQATT; CDR2 reads SNEGSKA (reference sequence). The CDR3 is 14 amino acids.

The sample holds many counts of this clonotype. This sequence joins TRBV12-3 or TRBV12-4 and TRBJ1-5; D is ambiguous. V was trimmed by 1 base and J by 7 bases, leaving 8 bases between them. The CDR3 length is 13 residues. The CDR3 DNA reads TGTGCCAGCAGTTTAGGTCTCCAACAGCCCCAGCATTTT. Translated: CASSLGLQQPQHF.

The CDR3 bases are TGTGCCAGCAGGCATGGGGACAGGTATGCAGATACGCAGTATTTT. This translates into CASRHGDRYADTQYF. The chain links TRBV7-2 to TRBJ2-3; 8 bases are shared with TRBD1. The length of the CDR3 is 15 residues. The germline V gene has CDR1 SGHTA and CDR2 FQGNSA. After removal of 6 bases from V and 4 bases from J, the junction contained 9 bases not matched to a gene.

This clonotype was found a few times. The chain has TRBV10-3 and TRBJ1-1; 8 bases fit TRBD1. Germline loops: CDR1 ENHRY, CDR2 SYGVKD. The junction had 17 bases not matched to a gene; V was cut back by 2 bases and J by 3 bases. The CDR3 is 19 residues long. CDR3: CAISEVEQGVIREYTEAFF. DNA for the CDR3: TGTGCCATCAGTGAGGTGGAACAGGGGGTTATAAGAGAGTACACTGAAGCTTTCTTT.

This clonotype was observed at least ten times. The chain carries TRBV3-1 and TRBJ2-5, with 8 nucleotides matching TRBD1. CDR1 and CDR2 from the germline V gene are LGHDT and YNNKEL (reference sequence). V trimming: 4 bases; J trimming: 5 bases; junction bases outside the gene matches: 3. The CDR3 has 13 residues. As DNA, the CDR3 is TGTGCCAGCAGCCCGACAGGGGCTGAGACCCAGTACTTC. Amino acids: CASSPTGAETQYF.